This T cell receptor (beta chain) comes out of a study of blood T cell repertoires in COVID-19. Across the study: COVID-19 samples from acute and convalescent phases originated in the United States, Italy and Spain. Nucleic acid was either cDNA or gDNA, and it came from T cells, B-cell-depleted T cells, or PBMCs.

The CDR3 covers 13 residues. V lost 2 bases, J lost 6 bases, and 2 bases stayed unmatched. Germline CDR1 is MNHNY and CDR2 is SVGAGI (reference sequence). Measured with immunoSEQ multiplex PCR; TCRdb has only the in-frame clones, and not every one. This table holds just under 85,000 clones, 83% found once. This chain uses TRBV6-6 with TRBJ1-2, with 8 bases aligning to TRBD1. This TCR came from a woman aged 55-70 years with acute or convalescent COVID-19. Sequenced sample: peripheral blood. The CDR3 reads CASSYQGANGYTF. The CDR3, as DNA: TGTGCCAGCAGTTACCAGGGGGCGAATGGCTACACCTTC.